This T cell receptor beta chain was found in a study of esophageal squamous cell carcinoma under preoperative chemotherapy. MiXCR, applied by TCRdb to the PCR reads, yields one record per CDR3 protein. Among about 32,000 distinct CDR3 sequences, less than 65% were seen once, and the ten largest hold approximately 23%. V was pared by 3 bases and J by 0 bases, with 9 bases between. Germline assignment: CDR1 KGHSH and CDR2 LQKENI. The CDR3 runs to 14 residues. The sample's time point: after preoperative PTX-NDP chemotherapy. This TCR derives from a human donor with esophageal squamous cell carcinoma. The donor label of this sample is uncertain. Sample acquisition took place from a patient given preoperative chemotherapy. The gene calls are TRBV18 and TRBJ2-7, with D tentatively TRBD1 or TRBD2 (5 bases each). CDR3 nucleotide sequence: TGTGCCAGCTCACCGGGGGACGGCTCCTACGAGCAGTACTTC. Translating it yields CASSPGDGSYEQYF. The full variable domain, with the rest looked up from reference TRBV18 and TRBJ2-7, is NAGVMQNPRHLVRRRGQEARLRCSPMKGHSHVYWYRQLPEEGLKFMVYLQKENIIDESGMPKERFSAEFPKEGPSILRIQQVVRGDSAAYFCASSPGDGSYEQYFGPGTRLTVT.